This T cell receptor beta chain was documented in a study of cytomegalovirus exposure and HLA in healthy donors (dated by TCRdb to the late 2010s). For the study in its entirety: A later analysis indicated that the 100 to 150 validation repertoires were generated on the platform also employed for the 666 repertoires of the first cohort. The study was designed to test whether signatures of past pathogen exposure could be identified by cataloging public T cell receptors. Along with the roughly 700-subject first cohort, a separate validation cohort of 120 different subjects was used. To predict cytomegalovirus infection status, the study combined high-throughput TCR immunosequencing, statistical association of individual TCRs with disease status, and machine learning. General conclusions and limits of the study: In vitro tests confirmed that a few of the cytomegalovirus-associated TCR beta chains recognize cytomegalovirus antigens. In a later analysis, TCRs clustered in the first cohort were found to also tend to co-occur in the 120 or so validation repertoires, with roughly 93% of cluster scores above 0. It was suggested by the authors that the approach could potentially be generalized to other disease states and immunological phenotypes. All 120 or so repertoires were used to score co-occurrence in the validation cohort in a later analysis, because that analysis had no HLA typing for the cohort. Most TCR sequences were seen in very few donors, while some public TCRs were found in many individuals. The classifier was reported to diagnose cytomegalovirus status with high specificity and sensitivity in both the original and validation cohorts. The study gave a list of around 170 TCR beta chains associated with cytomegalovirus.

Libraries came from the immunoSEQ multiplex PCR assay. Per the source publication's procedure: To diagnose cytomegalovirus status from the catalog of TCR beta chain sequences, a statistical classification framework was built. This immuneACCESS table, as held by TCRdb, lists in-frame sequences with V and J called but not all clones. Of the missing ones, under half trace to an unresolved V gene in checked studies; the others have no known cause. That table furnishes V, J and clone size, whereas the DNA furnished D and trimming. Counted in this sample were tens of thousands of clones; approximately 93% of them appeared once. The ten largest clones take up around 1.1% of the sample. On this clone itself: Its target antigen remains unknown. Base qualities are not provided; no much larger clone lies one nucleotide away.

Trimming removed 2 bases from V and 7 bases from J; the gene matches leave 8 bases unexplained. The CDR3, cysteine through phenylalanine, is 15 amino acids long. Left in the record is the CDR3 DNA by itself, 45 bases read in frame from the first base. Reading the germline V gene gives CDR1 SNHLY and CDR2 FYNNEI. The donors belonged to the validation cohort of roughly 120 subjects, which was separate from the roughly 700-subject first cohort. This chain joins TRBV2 to TRBJ1-5; 7 middle bases align to TRBD1. This clonotype was sampled from a woman in her twenties or thirties in good health and CMV-seropositive. The sample was PBMCs. The DNA is as follows: TGTGCCAGCAGTGAATCTGAGGGGGCCGGGCAGCCCCAGCATTTT. It specifies CASSESEGAGQPQHF.